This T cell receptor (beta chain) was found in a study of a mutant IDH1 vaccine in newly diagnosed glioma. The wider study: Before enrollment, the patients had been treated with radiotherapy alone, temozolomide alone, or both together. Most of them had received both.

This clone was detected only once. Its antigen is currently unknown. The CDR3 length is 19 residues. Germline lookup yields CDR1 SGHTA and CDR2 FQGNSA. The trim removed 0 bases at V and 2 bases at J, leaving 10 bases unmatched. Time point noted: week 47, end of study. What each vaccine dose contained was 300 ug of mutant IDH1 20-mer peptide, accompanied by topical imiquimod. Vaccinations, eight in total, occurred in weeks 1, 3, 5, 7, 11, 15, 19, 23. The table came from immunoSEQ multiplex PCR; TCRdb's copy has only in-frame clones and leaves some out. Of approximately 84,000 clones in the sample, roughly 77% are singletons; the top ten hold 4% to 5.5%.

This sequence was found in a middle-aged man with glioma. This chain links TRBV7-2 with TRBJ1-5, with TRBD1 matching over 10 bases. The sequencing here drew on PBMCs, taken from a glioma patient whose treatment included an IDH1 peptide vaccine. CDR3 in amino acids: CASSLALGQGSRGNQPQHF. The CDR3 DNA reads TGTGCCAGCAGCTTAGCTCTGGGACAGGGGTCTCGTGGCAATCAGCCCCAGCATTTT.